This TCR beta chain was obtained from a study of blood T cell repertoires in COVID-19. The CDR3 is 15 amino acids. The germline CDR1 and CDR2 sequences are LNHDA and SQIVND (reference sequence). Trimming removed 3 bases from V and 2 bases from J, with 11 bases in between. Per the original methods: Amplification of reference gene primers was used by the study to estimate nucleated cell counts. This table comes from immunoSEQ multiplex PCR, and its TCRdb copy is limited to in-frame clones, with some not included. That table supplies the V and J calls and clone size; D and trimming were determined from the DNA. The table has 250,000 to 300,000 clones, about 90% seen once. Living in 24 US areas, the participants were between about 18 and 100 years of age. Cohorts were based on clinical histories the participants reported. Two negative PCRs, clearance, or symptom resolution characterized the recovered Cohort 3 donors.

The rearrangement uses TRBV19 and TRBJ1-3, with TRBD1 as a possible D gene (6 bases). Sequenced input: PBMCs or T cells enriched from blood (not recorded which). This receptor was identified in a woman aged 55-69 years who had recovered from COVID-19. The CDR3 DNA reads as TGTGCCAGTAGTATGGACAGTGATACTGGAAACACCATATATTTT. Protein: CASSMDSDTGNTIYF.